The 17 T cell receptor beta chains presented below share a single source sample, sequenced in a study of CD8+ T cells in alopecia areata. Described treatment: oral pan-JAK inhibitor, 5-10 mg twice daily. Reverse transcribed after extraction, RNA yielded cDNA as the sequencing template. Repertoires were generated with immunoSEQ multiplex PCR, while TCRdb's copy carries only in-frame clones and drops some. The sample records about 120,000 clones, around 56% being singletons. This specimen consisted of CD4+ T cells sorted from blood, obtained at week 4, from a patient treated with tofacitinib. These receptors were obtained from a human donor with alopecia areata.

The chain couples TRBV30 to TRBJ2-3; the match to TRBD1 covers 8 bases. This CDR3 spans 15 amino acids. With V trimmed by 4 bases and J by 3 bases, 9 bases remained unmatched. Germline values: CDR1 GTSNPN, CDR2 SVGIG (reference sequence). As DNA, the CDR3 is TGTGCCTGGAAGAGGCAGGGGGCTGCGACAGATACGCAGTATTTT. It is translated as CAWKRQGAATDTQYF.

This clone was picked up a small number of times. V is TRBV9 and J is TRBJ2-7; the D gene could be TRBD1 or TRBD2 (5 bases each). With 2 bases removed from V and 2 bases from J, the gap between germline ends came to 14 bases. The germline V gene has CDR1 SGDLS and CDR2 YYNGEE. The CDR3 runs to 15 residues. CDR3 in amino acids: CASSVLGQGAYEQYF. CDR3 DNA: TGTGCCAGCAGCGTTTTAGGGCAGGGAGCCTACGAGCAGTACTTC.

The chain combines TRBV20-1 with TRBJ2-7, with no clear D. Trimming took 6 bases from V and 6 from J, leaving 12 bases between them. CDR3 length: 11 amino acids. Germline V CDR1 and CDR2: DFQATT, SNEGSKA (reference sequence). CDR3 loop: CSAAKGGEQYF. Written as DNA, the CDR3 is TGCAGTGCAGCCAAGGGCGGCGAGCAGTACTTC.

The V call is TRBV4-2, the J call TRBJ2-7, with D perhaps given as TRBD1 or TRBD2 (6 bases each). There are 15 residues in the CDR3. V dropped 4 bases and J dropped 2 bases, with 15 bases sitting between them. CDR1 and CDR2 from the germline V gene are LGHNA and YNFKEQ. CDR3 region: CASSRKEGDPYEQYF. In DNA, the CDR3 is TGTGCCAGCAGCCGAAAGGAGGGGGATCCCTACGAGCAGTACTTC.

This clone was detected only once. V gene TRBV30 combines with J gene TRBJ1-1; 10 nucleotides match TRBD1. From germline, CDR1 is GTSNPN and CDR2 SVGIG (reference sequence). The V gene end was trimmed by 3 bases and the J gene end by 4 bases; junction bases not matched to a gene: 2. The CDR3 is made up of 13 amino acids. The CDR3 sequence: CAWRRTGGTEAFF. Here the CDR3 DNA reads TGTGCCTGGAGGAGGACAGGGGGCACTGAAGCTTTCTTT.

The V and J genes are TRBV19 and TRBJ1-5, with D unresolved. Germline CDR1 is LNHDA and CDR2 is SQIVND (reference sequence). Trimming removed 3 bases from V and 1 base from J, with 7 bases in between. CDR3 length equals 14 residues. CDR3 sequence reads: CASSIRGSNQPQHF. The CDR3 nucleotides are TGTGCCAGTAGTATCCGTGGGAGCAATCAGCCCCAGCATTTT.

This sequence joins TRBV29-1 and TRBJ1-1; D gene uncertain. V was shortened by 4 bases and J by 7 bases, with 10 bases between the two germline ends. The CDR3 totals 11 residues. CDR1 and CDR2 from the germline V gene are SQVTM and ANQGSEA. The CDR3 nucleotides read TGCAGCGTTGGGAGGACCTATGAAGCTTTCTTT. Translating gives CSVGRTYEAFF.

A single count supports this clone. The chain joins TRBV9 to TRBJ2-4; D unclear. The V gene's germline CDR1 is SGDLS and CDR2 YYNGEE. Trimming took 3 bases from V and 0 from J, leaving 7 bases between them. The CDR3 is 14 residues long. The CDR3 reads CASSDSVAKNIQYF. For the CDR3, the DNA is TGTGCCAGCAGCGACAGTGTAGCCAAAAACATTCAGTACTTC.

V is TRBV9 and J is TRBJ2-2; D might be TRBD2 (6 bases). The V and J ends lost 3 bases and 6 bases respectively, with 21 bases between them. CDR3 length: 17 amino acids. The V gene's germline CDR1 is SGDLS and CDR2 YYNGEE. The CDR3: CASSGRGLVFSAGELFF. The CDR3 DNA follows: TGTGCCAGCAGCGGGAGGGGCCTAGTTTTCAGCGCCGGGGAGCTGTTTTTT.

This chain uses TRBV10-3 with TRBJ1-1; D not certain. V lost 5 bases and J 5 bases, leaving 9 bases between the germline ends. Germline-derived CDR1 and CDR2 are ENHRY and SYGVKD. The CDR3 consists of 12 residues. CDR3 DNA: TGTGCCATCAGTAACCCGTGGACTGAAGCTTTCTTT. Encoded protein: CAISNPWTEAFF.

V gene TRBV7-6 combines with J gene TRBJ1-5, with 10 bases identical to TRBD1. The junction had 3 bases not matched to a gene; V was cut back by 4 bases and J by 6 bases. Germline V gives CDR1 SGHVS, CDR2 FNYEAQ. This CDR3 region has 14 residues. The CDR3 DNA sequence: TGTGCCAGCAGCTCGGGACAGGGGAGTCAGCCCCAGCATTTT. It encodes CASSSGQGSQPQHF.

V gene TRBV29-1 combines with J gene TRBJ2-2, with D tentatively TRBD1 or TRBD2 (7 bases each). The germline V and J ends were trimmed by 5 bases and 4 bases, with 20 bases remaining between them. Germline CDR1 reads SQVTM; CDR2 reads ANQGSEA. This CDR3 spans 16 amino acids. The CDR3 loop is CSVRGGGDRATGELFF. The CDR3 bases are TGCAGCGTTCGGGGAGGGGGCGATAGGGCCACCGGGGAGCTGTTTTTT.

The chain combines TRBV30 with TRBJ1-2; perhaps TRBD1 as D (5 bases). The CDR3 contains 13 residues. V shed 1 base and J shed 4 bases, with 10 bases lying between them. The germline gives CDR1 GTSNPN, CDR2 SVGIG (reference sequence). CDR3 coding DNA: TGTGCCTGGAGTGCCCAGAGGGGCTATGGCTACACCTTC. This codes for CAWSAQRGYGYTF.

V and J are TRBV30 and TRBJ2-2; the D call may be TRBD1 or TRBD2 (5 bases each). This CDR3 is built from 12 residues. V gave up 2 bases and J gave up 7 bases, with 8 bases separating them. Per germline, CDR1 GTSNPN and CDR2 SVGIG (reference sequence). CDR3 nucleotides: TGTGCCTGGAGTCTGGGGGTCGGGGAGCTGTTTTTT. It translates to CAWSLGVGELFF. Filled out from reference TRBV30 and TRBJ2-2, the complete variable domain reads SQTIHQWPATLVQPVGSPLSLECTVEGTSNPNLYWYRQAAGRGLQLLFYSVGIGQISSEVPQNLSASRPQDRQFILSSKKLLLSDSGFYLCAWSLGVGELFFGEGSRLTVL.

V usage is TRBV6-1 and J usage is TRBJ2-2, with 7 bases aligning to TRBD2. After removal of 7 bases from V and 4 bases from J, the junction contained 9 bases not matched to a gene. This CDR3 is 15 amino acids long. CDR1 is MNHNS and CDR2 is SASEGT in the germline V gene. This chain's CDR3 is CASTTGRGGTGELFF. The CDR3 nucleotides read TGTGCCAGCACTACCGGTCGCGGGGGCACCGGGGAGCTGTTTTTT.

The rearrangement uses TRBV5-1 and TRBJ2-2, with unresolved D. Germline CDR1 is SGHRS and CDR2 is YFSETQ. V was trimmed by 0 bases and J by 0 bases, leaving 3 bases between them. The length of the CDR3 is 14 residues. The CDR3 region is CASSLEANTGELFF. The CDR3 region has the DNA TGCGCCAGCAGCTTGGAAGCGAACACCGGGGAGCTGTTTTTT. Full variable domain (outside the CDR3, taken from reference TRBV5-1 and TRBJ2-2): KAGVTQTPRYLIKTRGQQVTLSCSPISGHRSVSWYQQTPGQGLQFLFEYFSETQRNKGNFPGRFSGRQFSNSRSEMNVSTLELGDSALYLCASSLEANTGELFFGEGSRLTVL.

The chain combines TRBV7-9 with TRBJ1-5; the D gene is possibly TRBD1 (6 bases). The CDR3 runs to 15 residues. V was cut by 1 base and J by 3 bases, with 10 bases left in between. Germline values: CDR1 SEHNR, CDR2 FQNEAQ (reference sequence). This chain's CDR3 is CASSLGTGYNQPQHF. CDR3 nucleotide sequence: TGTGCCAGCAGCTTAGGAACAGGGTACAATCAGCCCCAGCATTTT.